The subject of this entry is one T cell receptor (beta chain). The germline CDR1 and CDR2 sequences are SEHNR and FQNEAQ (reference sequence). The V gene end was trimmed by 4 bases and the J gene end by 7 bases; junction bases not matched to a gene: 3. This CDR3 comprises 15 residues. Membership in each cohort depended on participant-reported clinical history. TCRdb's table, derived via immunoSEQ multiplex PCR, lists solely in-frame clones and lacks some. The sample carries fewer than 200,000 clones, just over 85% recorded once. This entry belongs to a study of blood T cell repertoires in COVID-19. The TCR originated in a woman under 30 who had recovered from COVID-19. The sample taken for sequencing was PBMCs or T cells enriched from blood (not recorded which). This chain joins TRBV7-9 and TRBJ2-1; 14 bases are shared with TRBD2. The DNA of the CDR3 is TGTGCCAGCAGCTGGGGACTAGCGGGAGTTAATGAGCAGTTCTTC. This encodes CASSWGLAGVNEQFF.